The 22 T cell receptor beta chains presented below share a single source sample, sequenced in a study of T-cell reconstitution after alpha-beta-depleted transplantation in children. TCRbeta library preparation incorporated unique molecular identifiers. TCRdb reanalysed the PCR reads using MiXCR and keeps one entry per CDR3 protein. The repertoire consists of some 500,000 distinct CDR3 sequences, with 18% occurring once and the leading ten covering 3.3%. The sample consisted of PBMCs from the stem cell graft donor, taken from the stem cell graft. Source of these receptors: a human donor who donated a stem cell graft to a child with acute lymphoblastic leukemia.

This clonotype appeared a few times. The V and J genes are TRBV10-2 and TRBJ2-2, with TRBD2 as a possible D gene (5 bases). This CDR3 has 12 residues. Germline V gives CDR1 WSHSY, CDR2 SAAADI. The ends were cut back, 10 bases at V and 2 bases at J, with 8 bases in the middle. CDR3: CANRGNTGELFF. CDR3 coding DNA: TGCGCCAACCGGGGAAACACCGGGGAGCTGTTTTTT.

The chain uses TRBV29-1 and TRBJ2-1; D uncertain. Between the trimmed V and J ends, which lost 4 bases and 0 bases, there was a span of 13 bases. Germline loops: CDR1 SQVTM, CDR2 ANQGSEA. The CDR3 runs 15 residues. Here the CDR3 reads CSVASSISSYNEQFF. CDR3 in DNA: TGCAGCGTTGCGTCTTCCATTAGCTCCTACAATGAGCAGTTCTTC.

This clonotype was seen once. V and J are TRBV30 and TRBJ2-1, with 12 positions matching TRBD2. The CDR3 runs to 13 residues. Germline CDR1 reads GTSNPN; CDR2 reads SVGIG (reference sequence). J was trimmed by 6 bases and V by 4 bases; bases with no gene match: 1. This CDR3 reads CAWTSGRANEQFF. The CDR3 coding sequence is TGTGCCTGGACTAGCGGGAGGGCCAATGAGCAGTTCTTC.

This clonotype has a count of ten or more. The V and J genes are TRBV5-1 and TRBJ2-3; 10 bases are shared with TRBD2. The V segment lost 8 bases and the J segment 4 bases; nucleotides outside the gene matches: 7. CDR3 length equals 14 residues. CDR1 is SGHRS and CDR2 is YFSETQ in the germline V gene. The CDR3: CASQNSGRSDTQYF. As DNA, the CDR3 is TGCGCCAGTCAAAATAGCGGGAGGTCAGATACGCAGTATTTT.

This clonotype occurred a few times. The chain has TRBV10-3 and TRBJ2-7; D uncertain. Germline CDR1 reads ENHRY; CDR2 reads SYGVKD. V was shortened by 3 bases and J by 3 bases, with 12 bases between the two germline ends. The CDR3 has 14 amino acids. The CDR3 region has the DNA TGTGCCATCAGTGACCACAGAGAAAACTACGAGCAGTACTTC. Translating it yields CAISDHRENYEQYF.

This chain connects TRBV5-1 to TRBJ2-7, with TRBD1 identical over 9 bases. The trim removed 5 bases at V and 3 bases at J, leaving 6 bases unmatched. The CDR3 has 14 residues. In germline, CDR1 is SGHRS, CDR2 YFSETQ. CDR3 residues: CASSIWDRDYEQYF. CDR3 DNA sequence: TGCGCCAGCAGTATTTGGGACAGGGACTACGAGCAGTACTTC.

The rearrangement uses TRBV25-1 and TRBJ2-7, with D perhaps matching TRBD2 (7 bases). The CDR3 length is 17 residues. Per germline, CDR1 MGHDK and CDR2 SYGVNS. V was trimmed by 2 bases and J by 1 base, leaving 18 bases between them. The CDR3 nucleotides are TGTGCCAGCAGTGAACCCAACAGGGCGGGAGTGTCCTACGAGCAGTACTTC. This sequence encodes CASSEPNRAGVSYEQYF.

This clonotype was detected only a few times. The chain carries TRBV5-1 and TRBJ2-2, with D maybe TRBD1 (5 bases). Germline loops: CDR1 SGHRS, CDR2 YFSETQ. V lost 4 bases and J 2 bases, leaving 12 bases between the germline ends. This CDR3 has 15 amino acids. CDR3 residues: CASSPGAENTGELFF. CDR3 sequence (DNA): TGCGCCAGCAGCCCTGGGGCTGAAAACACCGGGGAGCTGTTTTTT.

CDR3 region: CASSFTRREMGEQYF. In DNA, the CDR3 is TGCGCCAGCAGCTTTACTCGGCGGGAGATGGGTGAGCAGTACTTC. The rearrangement uses TRBV5-1 and TRBJ2-7; TRBD2 matches 7 bases. Germline CDR1 and CDR2: SGHRS and YFSETQ. V shed 2 bases, J shed 7 bases, and the junction held 12 bases outside the gene matches. The CDR3 extends over 15 amino acids.

The chain couples TRBV7-9 to TRBJ1-3; 10 nucleotides line up with TRBD1. Looked up from germline, CDR1 is SEHNR and CDR2 is FQNEAQ (reference sequence). V trimming: 3 bases; J trimming: 2 bases; junction bases outside the gene matches: 1. The CDR3 runs to 15 residues. CDR3 region: CASSFDRGPGNTIYF. The CDR3 DNA sequence: TGTGCCAGCAGCTTTGACAGGGGGCCTGGAAACACCATATATTTT.

This clonotype was counted only a few times. CDR3 nucleotide sequence: TGTGCCAGCAGCCGAGATGGGACTAGCGGGTCCTGGGGAGAGACCCAGTACTTC. Protein sequence: CASSRDGTSGSWGETQYF. J is TRBJ2-5 and V is TRBV3-1; 12 nucleotides line up with TRBD2. The CDR3 covers 18 residues. The J segment lost 4 bases and the V segment lost 4 bases, leaving 13 bases of the junction unmatched. CDR1 and CDR2 from the germline V gene are LGHDT and YNNKEL (reference sequence).

Only a few counts were recorded for this clonotype. The chain combines TRBV5-1 with TRBJ1-2; D remains ambiguous. Trimming shortened V by 3 bases and J by 1 base, and 10 bases separated the two germline ends. This CDR3 is built from 14 residues. The V gene's germline CDR1 is SGHRS and CDR2 YFSETQ. This chain's CDR3 is CASSSHGDNYGYTF. For the CDR3, the DNA is TGCGCCAGCAGCTCCCACGGGGATAACTATGGCTACACCTTC.

This sequence joins TRBV20-1 and TRBJ1-6; D ambiguous. Germline values: CDR1 DFQATT, CDR2 SNEGSKA (reference sequence). The CDR3 spans 16 residues. V lost 4 bases and J 0 bases, leaving 13 bases between the germline ends. DNA for the CDR3: TGCAGTGCTATTACCCATTCGAGCTCCTATAATTCACCCCTCCACTTT. Its protein is CSAITHSSSYNSPLHF.

In this sample, this clonotype turned up a few times. This chain joins TRBV11-2 and TRBJ2-3; TRBD2 agrees at 12 bases. From germline, CDR1 is SGHAT and CDR2 FQNNGV. This CDR3 is 18 amino acids long. The J segment lost 2 bases and the V segment lost 1 base, leaving 7 bases of the junction unmatched. CDR3 nucleotides: TGTGCCAGCAGCTTAGGAGCGACTAGCGGGAGTAACACAGATACGCAGTATTTT. It encodes CASSLGATSGSNTDTQYF.

This clonotype was detected a few times. This chain joins TRBV27 and TRBJ2-2, with 8 bases that match TRBD2. V trimming: 1 base; J trimming: 8 bases; junction bases outside the gene matches: 0. The length of the CDR3 is 13 residues. Germline lookup yields CDR1 MNHEY and CDR2 SMNVEV (reference sequence). CDR3 coding DNA: TGTGCCAGCAGTTTATTAGCGGGGGGGGAGCTGTTTTTT. Protein: CASSLLAGGELFF.

The sample holds a few counts of this clonotype. The V and J genes are TRBV7-3 and TRBJ2-3, with 7 bases matching TRBD2. The CDR3 sequence is 15 residues long. The trim removed 4 bases at V and 0 bases at J, leaving 4 bases unmatched. Per germline, CDR1 SGHTA and CDR2 FQGTGA. CDR3 protein: CASSSSGFSTDTQYF. CDR3 nucleotide sequence: TGTGCCAGCAGCTCTAGCGGCTTTAGCACAGATACGCAGTATTTT.

The chain is built from TRBV6-7 and TRBJ1-5, with D perhaps matching TRBD1 (6 bases). TRBV6-7 counts as an open reading frame of uncertain function. CDR3 length: 11 amino acids. V was shortened by 7 bases and J by 7 bases, with 8 bases between the two germline ends. The CDR3 here is CASNGGQPQHF. CDR3 bases: TGTGCCAGCAATGGGGGCCAGCCCCAGCATTTT.

V is TRBV5-1 and J is TRBJ2-5; D gene ambiguous. Germline CDR1 and CDR2: SGHRS and YFSETQ. The CDR3 is made up of 16 amino acids. V lost 0 bases and J lost 5, with 17 bases in between. The CDR3 DNA reads as TGCGCCAGCAGCTTGGGTCTGGGCTCCCCTCCCGAGACCCAGTACTTC. This codes for CASSLGLGSPPETQYF.

The chain combines TRBV7-9 with TRBJ2-1; 10 bases fit TRBD2. CDR1 SEHNR and CDR2 FQNEAQ come from the germline V gene (reference sequence). There are 15 residues in the CDR3. V shed 2 bases, J shed 7 bases, and the junction held 5 bases outside the gene matches. CDR3 amino acids: CASSLTLAGANEQFF. The CDR3, as DNA: TGTGCCAGCAGCTTAACCCTAGCGGGAGCGAATGAGCAGTTCTTC.

This clonotype was counted only a few times. The chain carries TRBV9 and TRBJ2-5, with a tentative D call TRBD1 (5 bases). The germline V and J ends were trimmed by 4 bases and 3 bases, with 16 bases remaining between them. Germline CDR1 SGDLS, CDR2 YYNGEE. This CDR3 has 15 amino acids. The CDR3 protein is CASSPQVTEKETQYF. The CDR3 DNA reads TGTGCCAGCAGCCCTCAGGTGACAGAGAAAGAGACCCAGTACTTC.

This clonotype was counted a few times. The V gene is TRBV7-9, the J gene TRBJ2-3; D is perhaps TRBD2 (5 bases). With 3 bases removed from V and 7 bases from J, the gap between germline ends came to 14 bases. Germline CDR1 and CDR2: SEHNR and FQNEAQ (reference sequence). The CDR3 runs to 14 residues. The CDR3 sequence: CASSLTIGENTQYF. The CDR3 nucleotides read TGTGCCAGCAGCTTGACTATCGGTGAGAATACGCAGTATTTT.

This clonotype was detected only a few times. V is TRBV5-1 and J is TRBJ2-7, with D possibly matching TRBD2 (5 bases). Trimming left V 5 bases short and J 4 bases short, with 7 bases between. This CDR3 contains 11 residues. The V gene's germline CDR1 is SGHRS and CDR2 YFSETQ. This chain's CDR3 is CASRWEYEQYF. The CDR3 DNA is TGCGCCAGCAGGTGGGAGTACGAGCAGTACTTC.